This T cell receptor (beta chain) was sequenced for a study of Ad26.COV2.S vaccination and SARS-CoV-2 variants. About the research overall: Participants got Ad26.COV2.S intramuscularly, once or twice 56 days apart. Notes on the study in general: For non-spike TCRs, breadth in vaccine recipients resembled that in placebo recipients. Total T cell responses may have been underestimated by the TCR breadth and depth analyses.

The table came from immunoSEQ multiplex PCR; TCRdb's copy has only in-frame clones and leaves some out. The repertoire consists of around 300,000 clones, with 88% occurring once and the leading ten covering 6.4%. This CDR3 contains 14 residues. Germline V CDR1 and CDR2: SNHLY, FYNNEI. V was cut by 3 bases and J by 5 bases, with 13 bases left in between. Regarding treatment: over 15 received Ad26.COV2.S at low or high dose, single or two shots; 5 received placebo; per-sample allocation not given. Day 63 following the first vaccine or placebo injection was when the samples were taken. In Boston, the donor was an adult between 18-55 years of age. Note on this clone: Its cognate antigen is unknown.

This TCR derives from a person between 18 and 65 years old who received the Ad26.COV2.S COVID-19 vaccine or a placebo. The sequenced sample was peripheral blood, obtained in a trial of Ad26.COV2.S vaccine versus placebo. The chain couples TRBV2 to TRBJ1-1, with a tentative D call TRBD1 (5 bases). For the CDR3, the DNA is TGTGCCAGCAGTGACGGGGGTCTACGGACTGAAGCTTTCTTT. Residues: CASSDGGLRTEAFF.